Listed below are T cell receptor beta chains from one sample, sequenced in a study of early T cells in non-severe SARS-CoV-2 infection. MiXCR, run by TCRdb on the 5' RACE reads, gives a single entry per CDR3 protein. The sample has roughly 80,000 distinct CDR3 sequences, 11% seen once. This specimen consisted of whole blood, obtained at baseline. Receptors originate from an adult who was a healthcare worker with PCR-confirmed SARS-CoV-2 infection or an uninfected control (not recorded which). CDR3s include the opening cysteine and the closing phenylalanine or tryptophan. A D gene is named only where the DNA matches it firmly. Clone sizes are given selectively: once, few, many, or a class where the clone is expanded.

>TRBJ2-1|TRBD2|many|TRBV10-2
TGCGCCAGCAGTGAGACCCTAGCGGGGGGGCCTCTGGATGAGCAGTTCTTC
CASSETLAGGPLDEQFF
>TRBJ1-1|NA|few|TRBV12-3/TRBV12-4
TGTGCCAGCACCCTAGAGGGGCCAGGGTCCACTGAAGCTTTCTTT
CASTLEGPGSTEAFF
>TRBJ2-5|NA|few|TRBV12-3/TRBV12-4
TGTGCCAGCAGGCAGTCGACAGAGACCCAGTACTTC
CASRQSTETQYF
>TRBJ2-7|TRBD1|NA|TRBV29-1
TGCAGCGCCGGGACAGCAAACTCCTACGAGCAGTACTTC
CSAGTANSYEQYF
>TRBJ1-6|NA|few|TRBV6-5
TGTGCCAGCAGTTACTCGATGGGGGGTAGCTCCTATAATTCACCCCTCCACTTT
CASSYSMGGSSYNSPLHF
>TRBJ2-6|TRBD1|many|TRBV9
TGTGCCAGCAGCCCGGGACAGGGAGGCGGGGCCAACGTCCTGACTTTC
CASSPGQGGGANVLTF
>TRBJ2-7|NA|many|TRBV2
TGTGCCAGCAGGGGGGCATACTACGAGCAGTACTTC
CASRGAYYEQYF
>TRBJ1-2|TRBD1|NA|TRBV19
TGTGCCAGTAGTCCTGAGGGGACAGCTAACCAAGCTAACTATGGCTACACCTTC
CASSPEGTANQANYGYTF
>TRBJ1-6|TRBD1|NA|TRBV6-6
TGTGCCAGCAGCCACAGGGGTATGGATTCACCCCTCCATTTT
CASSHRGMDSPLHF
>TRBJ1-2|TRBD1|few|TRBV6-5
TGTGCCAGCAGACCACCGACAGGGGGGTATCTCTATGGCTACACCTTC
CASRPPTGGYLYGYTF
>TRBJ1-3|NA|NA|TRBV13
TGTGCCAGCAGCCCGTCCCCGTTGCCCTCTGGAAACACCATATATTTT
CASSPSPLPSGNTIYF
>TRBJ1-1|NA|few|TRBV2
TGTGCCAGCAGTGTATCATCTAAGCAGTCCCTAGCTTTCTTT
CASSVSSKQSLAFF
>TRBJ2-3|TRBD2|few|TRBV7-9
TGTGCCAGCAGCTTTAATGGGGGGGGCACAGATACGCAGTATTTT
CASSFNGGGTDTQYF
>TRBJ2-1|NA|once|TRBV18
TGTGCCAGCTTACCTCTGGGGCAGGAGCAGTTCTTC
CASLPLGQEQFF
>TRBJ1-2|TRBD1|NA|TRBV20-1
TGCAGTGCTAGAGACAATGGACAGGTACCCTATGGCTACACCTTC
CSARDNGQVPYGYTF
>TRBJ2-5|NA|few|TRBV7-7
TGTGCCAGCAGCTTACAACGGGGGCCCCCCCAAGAGACCCAGTACTTC
CASSLQRGPPQETQYF
>TRBJ1-1|NA|many|TRBV6-5
TGTGCCAGCAGTTACGATCGGTTTTACACTGAAGCTTTCTTT
CASSYDRFYTEAFF
>TRBJ1-2|NA|many|TRBV11-2
TGTGCCAGCAGCTTAGGGGCAGGAAACTATGGCTACACCTTC
CASSLGAGNYGYTF
>TRBJ2-2|NA|few|TRBV20-1
TGCAGTGCTAGAGACAGGGGGGAATCCGGGGAGCTGTTTTTT
CSARDRGESGELFF
>TRBJ2-5|NA|many|TRBV7-2
TGTGCCAGCAGCTTAAACTGGGGGGAGACCCAGTACTTC
CASSLNWGETQYF
>TRBJ2-1|TRBD2|NA|TRBV7-6
TGTGCCAGCAGCTTAGGGATAGCGGGGGGGAATTACAATGAGCAGTTCTTC
CASSLGIAGGNYNEQFF
>TRBJ2-7|TRBD1|many|TRBV20-1
TGCAGTGCTAGAGTGGCAGGGACAGCCTACGAGCAGTACTTC
CSARVAGTAYEQYF
>TRBJ1-2|NA|few|TRBV28
TGTGCCAGCAGTAATACAGTCGGTGGCTACACCTTC
CASSNTVGGYTF
>TRBJ2-1|TRBD2|many|TRBV9
TGTGCCAGCAACAGGCTAGGCGGGGGGATTAAAAATGAGCAGTTCTTC
CASNRLGGGIKNEQFF